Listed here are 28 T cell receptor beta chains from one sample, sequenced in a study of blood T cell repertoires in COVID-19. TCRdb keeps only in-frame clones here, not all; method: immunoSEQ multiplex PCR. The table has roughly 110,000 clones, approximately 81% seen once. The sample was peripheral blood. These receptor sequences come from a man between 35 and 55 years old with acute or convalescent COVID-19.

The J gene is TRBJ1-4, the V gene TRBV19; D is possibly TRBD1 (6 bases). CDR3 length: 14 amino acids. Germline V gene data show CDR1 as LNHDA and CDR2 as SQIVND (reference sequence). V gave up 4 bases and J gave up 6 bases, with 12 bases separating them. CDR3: CASSRGGSDEKLFF. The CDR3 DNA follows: TGTGCCAGTAGTAGGGGGGGCTCGGATGAAAAACTGTTTTTT.

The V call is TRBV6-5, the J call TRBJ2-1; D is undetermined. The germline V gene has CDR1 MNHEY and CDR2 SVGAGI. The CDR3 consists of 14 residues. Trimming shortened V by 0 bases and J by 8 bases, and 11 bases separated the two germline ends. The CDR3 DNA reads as TGTGCCAGCAGTTACTCCCTACGTGCCGATGAGCAGTTCTTC. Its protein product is CASSYSLRADEQFF.

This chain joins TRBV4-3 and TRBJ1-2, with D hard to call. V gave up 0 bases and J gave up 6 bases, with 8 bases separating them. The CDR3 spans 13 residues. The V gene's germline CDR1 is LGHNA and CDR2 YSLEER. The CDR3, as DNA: TGCGCCAGCAGCCAAGATAGCCGTCATGGCTACACCTTC. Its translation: CASSQDSRHGYTF.

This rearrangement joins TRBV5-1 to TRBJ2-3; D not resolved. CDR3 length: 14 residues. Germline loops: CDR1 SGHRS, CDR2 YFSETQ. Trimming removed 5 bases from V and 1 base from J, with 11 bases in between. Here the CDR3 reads CASRDTKGTDTQYF. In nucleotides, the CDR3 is TGCGCCAGCAGAGACACAAAAGGCACAGATACGCAGTATTTT.

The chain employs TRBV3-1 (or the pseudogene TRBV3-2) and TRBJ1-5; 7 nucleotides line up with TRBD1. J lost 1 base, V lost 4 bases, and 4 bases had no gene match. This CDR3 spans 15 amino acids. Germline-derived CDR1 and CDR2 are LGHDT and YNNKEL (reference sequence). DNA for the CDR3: TGTGCCAGCAGCCCCGGGACAGTAAGCAATCAGCCCCAGCATTTT. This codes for CASSPGTVSNQPQHF.

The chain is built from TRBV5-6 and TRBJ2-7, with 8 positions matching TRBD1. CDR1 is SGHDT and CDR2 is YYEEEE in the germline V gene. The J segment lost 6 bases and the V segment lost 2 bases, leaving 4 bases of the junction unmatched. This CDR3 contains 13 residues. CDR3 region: CASSFFTGGEQYF. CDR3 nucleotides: TGTGCCAGCAGCTTCTTTACAGGGGGCGAGCAGTACTTC.

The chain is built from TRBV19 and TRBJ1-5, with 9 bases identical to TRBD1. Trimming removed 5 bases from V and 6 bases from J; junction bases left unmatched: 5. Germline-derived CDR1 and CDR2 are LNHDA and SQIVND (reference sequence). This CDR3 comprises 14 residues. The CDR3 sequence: CASSPDRGGQPQHF. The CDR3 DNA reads TGTGCCAGTAGTCCGGACAGGGGAGGTCAGCCCCAGCATTTT.

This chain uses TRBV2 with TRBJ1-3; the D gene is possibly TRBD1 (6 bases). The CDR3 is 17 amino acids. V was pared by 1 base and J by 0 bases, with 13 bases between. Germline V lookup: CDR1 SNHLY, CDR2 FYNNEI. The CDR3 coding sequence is TGTGCCAGCAGTGAAGGGAGACAGGCAAGCTCTGGAAACACCATATATTTT. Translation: CASSEGRQASSGNTIYF.

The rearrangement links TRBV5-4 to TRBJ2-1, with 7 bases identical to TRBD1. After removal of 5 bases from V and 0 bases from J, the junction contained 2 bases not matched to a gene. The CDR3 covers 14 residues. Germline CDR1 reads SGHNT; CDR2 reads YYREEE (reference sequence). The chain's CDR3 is CASRGQSSYNEQFF. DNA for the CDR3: TGTGCCAGCAGGGGACAGAGCTCCTACAATGAGCAGTTCTTC.

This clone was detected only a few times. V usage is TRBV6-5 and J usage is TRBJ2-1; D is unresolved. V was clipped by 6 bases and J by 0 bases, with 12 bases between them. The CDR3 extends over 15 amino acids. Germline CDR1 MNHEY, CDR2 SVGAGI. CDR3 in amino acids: CASRDQAISYNEQFF. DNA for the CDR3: TGTGCCAGCAGAGACCAGGCGATCTCCTACAATGAGCAGTTCTTC.

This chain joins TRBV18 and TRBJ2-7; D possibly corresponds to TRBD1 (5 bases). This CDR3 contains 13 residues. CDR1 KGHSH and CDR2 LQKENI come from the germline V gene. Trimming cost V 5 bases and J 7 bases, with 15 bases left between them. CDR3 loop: CASSGAWGWEQYF. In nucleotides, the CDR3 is TGTGCCAGCTCAGGGGCATGGGGATGGGAGCAGTACTTC.

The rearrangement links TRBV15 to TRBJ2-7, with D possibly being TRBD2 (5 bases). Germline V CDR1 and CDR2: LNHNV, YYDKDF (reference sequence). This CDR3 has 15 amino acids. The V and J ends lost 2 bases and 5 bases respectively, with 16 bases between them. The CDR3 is CATSRTRTGYDEQYF. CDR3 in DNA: TGTGCCACCAGCAGAACCCGGACGGGGTACGACGAGCAGTACTTC.

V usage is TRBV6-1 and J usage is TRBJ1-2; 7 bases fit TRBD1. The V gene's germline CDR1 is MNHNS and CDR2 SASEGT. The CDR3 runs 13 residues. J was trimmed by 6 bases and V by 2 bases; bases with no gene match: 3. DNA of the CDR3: TGTGCCAGCAGTGAACTCAGGGGGGATGGCTACACCTTC. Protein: CASSELRGDGYTF.

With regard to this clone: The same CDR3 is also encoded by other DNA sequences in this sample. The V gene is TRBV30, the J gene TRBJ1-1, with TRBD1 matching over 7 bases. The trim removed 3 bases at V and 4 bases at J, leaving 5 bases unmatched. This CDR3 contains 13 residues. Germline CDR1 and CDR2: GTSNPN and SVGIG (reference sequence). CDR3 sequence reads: CAWRRQGGTEAFF. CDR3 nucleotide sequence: TGTGCCTGGAGACGACAGGGAGGCACTGAAGCTTTCTTT.

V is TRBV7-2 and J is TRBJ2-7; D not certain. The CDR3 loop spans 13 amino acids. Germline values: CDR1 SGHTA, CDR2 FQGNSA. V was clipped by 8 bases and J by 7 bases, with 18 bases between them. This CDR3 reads CASSRFPLWEQYF. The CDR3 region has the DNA TGTGCCAGCTCGCGCTTCCCCTTATGGGAGCAGTACTTC.

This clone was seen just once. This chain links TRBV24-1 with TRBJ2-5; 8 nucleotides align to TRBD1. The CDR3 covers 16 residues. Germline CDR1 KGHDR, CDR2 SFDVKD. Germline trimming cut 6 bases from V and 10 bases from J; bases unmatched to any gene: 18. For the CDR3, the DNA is TGTGCCACCAGTACCGGGACAGGAGGAGGGTTGGGTAACCAGTACTTC. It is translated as CATSTGTGGGLGNQYF.

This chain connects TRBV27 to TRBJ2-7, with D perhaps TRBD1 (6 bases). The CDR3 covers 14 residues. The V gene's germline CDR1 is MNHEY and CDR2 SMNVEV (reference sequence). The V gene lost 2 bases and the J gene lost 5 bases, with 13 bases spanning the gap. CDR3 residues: CASSLRSAGDEQYF. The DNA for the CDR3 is TGTGCCAGCAGTTTACGTTCGGCAGGGGACGAGCAGTACTTC.

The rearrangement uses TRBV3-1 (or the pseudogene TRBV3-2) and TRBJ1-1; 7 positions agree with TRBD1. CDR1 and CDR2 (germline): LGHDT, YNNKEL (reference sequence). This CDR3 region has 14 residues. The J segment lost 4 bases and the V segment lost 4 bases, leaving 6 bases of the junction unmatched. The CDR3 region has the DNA TGTGCCAGCAGCCGCAGGGGGGTGGGCACTGAAGCTTTCTTT. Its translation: CASSRRGVGTEAFF.

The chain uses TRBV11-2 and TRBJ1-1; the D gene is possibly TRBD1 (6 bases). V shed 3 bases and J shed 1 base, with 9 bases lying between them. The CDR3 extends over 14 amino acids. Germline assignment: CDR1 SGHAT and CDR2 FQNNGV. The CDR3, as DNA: TGTGCCAGCAGCTTTCTACAGGGGAACACTGAAGCTTTCTTT. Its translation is CASSFLQGNTEAFF.

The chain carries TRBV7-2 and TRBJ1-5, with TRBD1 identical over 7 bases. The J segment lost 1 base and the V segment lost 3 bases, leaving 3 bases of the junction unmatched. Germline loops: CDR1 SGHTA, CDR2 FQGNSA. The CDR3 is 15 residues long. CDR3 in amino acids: CASSLGQTSNQPQHF. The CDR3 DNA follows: TGTGCCAGCAGCTTGGGACAGACGAGCAATCAGCCCCAGCATTTT.

The CDR3 protein is CASSLSAGAYNEQFF. For the CDR3, the DNA is TGTGCCAGCAGCTTGTCAGCGGGGGCCTACAATGAGCAGTTCTTC. The chain joins TRBV5-4 to TRBJ2-1; 8 nucleotides line up with TRBD2. The junction had 2 bases not matched to a gene; V was cut back by 1 base and J by 2 bases. CDR1 is SGHNT and CDR2 is YYREEE in the germline V gene (reference sequence). The CDR3 length is 15 residues.

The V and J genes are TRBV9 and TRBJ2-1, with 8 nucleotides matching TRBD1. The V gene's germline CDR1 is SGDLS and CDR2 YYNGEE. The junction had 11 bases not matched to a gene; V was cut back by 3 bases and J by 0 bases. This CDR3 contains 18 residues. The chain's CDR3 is CASSGTGYQKSSYNEQFF. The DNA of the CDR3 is TGTGCCAGCAGCGGGACAGGGTACCAAAAGAGCTCCTACAATGAGCAGTTCTTC. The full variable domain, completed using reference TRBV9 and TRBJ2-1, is DSGVTQTPKHLITATGQRVTLRCSPRSGDLSVYWYQQSLDQGLQFLIQYYNGEERAKGNILERFSAQQFPDLHSELNLSSLELGDSALYFCASSGTGYQKSSYNEQFFGPGTRLTVL.

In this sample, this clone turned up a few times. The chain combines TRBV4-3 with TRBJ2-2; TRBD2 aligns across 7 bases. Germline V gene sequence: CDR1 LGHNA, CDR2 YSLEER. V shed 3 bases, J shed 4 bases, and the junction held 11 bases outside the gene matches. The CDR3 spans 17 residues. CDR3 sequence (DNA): TGCGCCAGCAGCCAGATAGTGGGAGGGTTAGGCACCGGGGAGCTGTTTTTT. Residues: CASSQIVGGLGTGELFF.

The CDR3, as DNA: TGTGCCAGCAGTCCGGGACAGGGGAGAGAGACCCAGTACTTC. The encoded protein is CASSPGQGRETQYF. V gene TRBV6-5 combines with J gene TRBJ2-5; 10 bases are shared with TRBD1. The CDR3 is made up of 14 amino acids. V shed 5 bases and J 4 bases; nucleotides not matched to a gene: 4. Germline V gene data show CDR1 as MNHEY and CDR2 as SVGAGI.

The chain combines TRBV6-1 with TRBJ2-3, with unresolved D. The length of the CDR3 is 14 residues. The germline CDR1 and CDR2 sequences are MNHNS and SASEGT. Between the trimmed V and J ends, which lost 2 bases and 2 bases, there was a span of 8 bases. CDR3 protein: CASSEFQFTDTQYF. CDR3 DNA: TGTGCCAGCAGTGAATTCCAATTCACAGATACGCAGTATTTT.

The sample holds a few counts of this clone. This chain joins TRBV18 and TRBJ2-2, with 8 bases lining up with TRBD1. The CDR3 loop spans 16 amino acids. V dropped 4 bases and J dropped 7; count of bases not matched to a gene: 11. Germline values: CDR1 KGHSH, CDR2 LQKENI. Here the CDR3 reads CASSQSVRGQDGELFF. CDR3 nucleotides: TGTGCCAGCTCACAGAGCGTCAGGGGGCAGGACGGGGAGCTGTTTTTT.

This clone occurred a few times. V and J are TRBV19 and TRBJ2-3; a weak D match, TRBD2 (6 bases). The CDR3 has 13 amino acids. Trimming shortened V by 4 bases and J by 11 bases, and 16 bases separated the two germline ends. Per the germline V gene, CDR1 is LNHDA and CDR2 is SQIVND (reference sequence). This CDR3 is CASSTGTGNKQYF. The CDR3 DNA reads TGTGCCAGTAGTACGGGGACTGGGAACAAGCAGTATTTT. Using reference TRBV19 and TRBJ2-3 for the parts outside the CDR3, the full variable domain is DGGITQSPKYLFRKEGQNVTLSCEQNLNHDAMYWYRQDPGQGLRLIYYSQIVNDFQKGDIAEGYSVSREKKESFPLTVTSAQKNPTAFYLCASSTGTGNKQYFGPGTRLTVL.

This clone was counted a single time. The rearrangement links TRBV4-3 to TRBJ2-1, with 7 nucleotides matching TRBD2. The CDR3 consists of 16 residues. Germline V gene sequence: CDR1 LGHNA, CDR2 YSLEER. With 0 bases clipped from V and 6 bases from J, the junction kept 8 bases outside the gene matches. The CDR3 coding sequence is TGCGCCAGCAGCCAAGACTCGAGGACTAGTGGCAATGAGCAGTTCTTC. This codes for CASSQDSRTSGNEQFF.